The present T cell receptor beta chain was sequenced within a study of cytomegalovirus exposure and HLA in healthy donors (dated by TCRdb to between 2016 and 2019). Looking at the study overall: In an earlier analysis of about 560 of the donors, around 290 Gb of sequence data and roughly 100 million unique TCR beta sequences from 180 million or so T cells were reported. Rather than using new phenotypic data, the later analysis identified candidate immune exposures from TCR beta sequences and from how often those sequences occurred across donors. All discovery cohort repertoires had been generated on a single sequencing platform. The study was designed to test whether signatures of past pathogen exposure could be identified by cataloging public T cell receptors. A later analysis re-analyzed previously published TCR beta repertoires from 666 donors and added high-resolution HLA genotyping to study TCR occurrence patterns. An early release covering 550 to 700 HLA-typed donors comprised approximately 290 gigabases of sequencing data and tens of millions of unique TCR sequences. A later genetic analysis used genome-wide SNP genotypes for about 65% of the roughly 670 donors, treating that subset as a discovery cohort. In addition to the first cohort of 666 subjects, a separate validation cohort of some 120 different subjects was used. Across about 380 genotyped donors of the cohort, an average of roughly 230,000 unique TCR beta nucleotide sequences per donor were sequenced, and 15% to 20% of those sequences were non-productive. Among the roughly 380 genotyped donors, approximately 81% belonged to the genetic ancestry cluster associated with self-reported Caucasian donors. To predict cytomegalovirus infection status, the study combined high-throughput TCR immunosequencing, statistical association of individual TCRs with disease status, and machine learning. Alongside the repertoire data, information on donor age, sex, ethnicity and CMV serostatus was compiled. An earlier analysis of about 620 of the donors applied high-throughput TCR beta sequencing to assess whether each TCR beta V gene segment acted as functional or pseudogenic. HLA typing covered class I and class II loci at four-digit resolution. Typing coverage varied by locus: roughly 629-640 donors for A, B, C, DRB1 and DQB1; roughly 560 for DQA1; around 610 for DPA1; approximately 470 for DPB1. Four or five DR-DQ haplotypes were handled as single units for association and clustering because linkage in the cohort was strong. Using immunosequencing, the study profiled T cell repertoires from 666 subjects and related those repertoires to cytomegalovirus serostatus.

In total, approximately 700 healthy bone marrow donors made up the cohort. Cohort members were all nominally healthy when sampled, although unrecorded immune exposures were likely present. CMV serostatus was positive for about 270 and negative for about 55% of the 666 cohort members, and was not recorded for this donor. Every donor gave a peripheral blood sample, and the peripheral blood mononuclear cells from that sample were used for TCR beta sequencing. Genomic DNA was extracted from the blood cell samples with the Qiagen DNeasy Blood Extraction Kit. From the cysteine up to the phenylalanine, the CDR3 has a length of 14 residues. Only the CDR3 region is kept as DNA, spanning 42 bases read in frame from base 1. As encoded in the germline V gene, CDR1 is SGHDN while CDR2 is FVKESK. The germline V and J ends show losses of 4 bases and 6 bases respectively, and no gene match explains 1 base of the junction.

Results and caveats for the whole study, not just this receptor: In the study, 150 to 200 TCR beta chains were listed as associated with cytomegalovirus. Because counts were too low, seventeen rarely observed V segments, including chromosome 9 orphons, were left out of the earlier analysis of some 640 of the donors. A later analysis reported that several top co-occurrence clusters appeared linked to parvovirus B19, influenza, CMV and Epstein-Barr virus. Cytomegalovirus status was reported to be diagnosed by the classifier with high specificity and sensitivity in both the original and validation cohorts. Correlated functional status among segregating V segments might reflect linkage disequilibrium, but an unknown experimental factor could not be ruled out. The authors suggested that the approach could potentially be generalized to other disease states and immunological phenotypes. Most CMV-associated TCR beta chains appeared to be HLA-restricted in a later analysis, and the HLA associations seemed to be driven largely by CMV exposure. A later analysis found that HLA-associated TCR beta chains were more clonally expanded and had lower generation probabilities than equally common non-associated chains. Specific HLA alleles were associated with 15,000 to 20,000 TCR beta sequences at a false discovery rate of 0.05 in a later analysis. Presence/absence analyses assumed roughly uniform sequencing depth across donors, an assumption that may not hold. Broadly in line with IMGT annotations, most TCR beta V segments showed up in productive rearrangements about 90% or about 30% of the time in an earlier analysis of approximately 600 of the donors. A further reported finding was that TCR beta sequences accurately predicted the HLA-A and HLA-B alleles for most subjects in the first cohort. Three of the identified cytomegalovirus-associated TCR beta chains were confirmed in vitro to be specific for cytomegalovirus antigens. According to a later analysis, TCR association rates differed among HLA loci, with DRB1 alleles showing the most associated TCRs and HLA-C alleles showing the fewest. Because HLA typing was unavailable for some donors at each locus, only the typed subset was used in association tests. A later genetic analysis associated a missense DCLRE1C variant with V-gene and J-gene trimming of TCR beta chains, and an independent cohort replicated the association. In a later genetic analysis, fewer N-insertions in productive TCRs were reported among donors in an Asian-associated ancestry cluster than the roughly 700-donor mean. Some IMGT-functional V segments, including TRBV6-2 and TRBV6-3, could not be distinguished by the 87-base-pair reads and were therefore excluded. When HLA alleles, especially DR and DQ, strongly co-occurred, TCR associations were difficult to assign to individual alleles. Most TCR sequences were observed very rarely across donors, whereas some public TCRs were present in many individuals. In this cohort, only TCR beta chains were sequenced, and detectable features were limited by the absence of alpha or paired-chain data. The only immune exposure information available for the cohort was CMV serostatus. The sequencing pipeline was judged likely to have produced a cluster of highly shared sequence variants as a technical artifact.

In regard to this clone: The antigen it recognizes is unknown. Base qualities are not recorded, but no much larger clone differs from it by a single base.

Preparation of the library involved the immunoSEQ multiplex PCR assay. A mixture of 60 forward primers for TCR Vbeta segments and 13 reverse primers for TCR Jbeta segments was used in the multiplex PCR. The CDR3 region of rearranged TCR beta genes was amplified from genomic DNA with a multiplex PCR assay. Amplified TCR beta libraries were sequenced as 87-base-pair reads on the Illumina HiSeq System. The paper's processing steps were these. A later analysis tallied around 82 million unique TCR beta chains across the 700 or so repertoires, and approximately 12 million of those chains were shared by two or more donors. Raw reads were error-corrected and collapsed into unique sequences with a nearest-neighbor algorithm that merged closely related sequences to remove PCR and sequencing errors. CDR3 sequences were aligned to IMGT reference sequences to assign V, D and J gene segments. For a sequence to be retained, a match of at least six nucleotides was required to both a V gene segment and a J gene segment. A rearrangement counted as productive if the CDR3 had no stop codons and remained in frame with V and J, and every other rearrangement counted as non-productive. Following IMGT convention, CDR3 was defined as the stretch from the second conserved V-encoded cysteine up to the conserved J-encoded phenylalanine. Sequences without an unambiguous match to a single V gene segment were excluded from the earlier analysis of almost 600 of the donors. In an earlier analysis of around 590 of the donors, a V segment was called functional when productive rearrangements were above 56.7%, and segregating when the standard deviation between donors exceeded 5%. A statistical classification framework was built for diagnosing cytomegalovirus status from the catalog of TCR beta chain sequences. In a later analysis, TCR nucleotide sequences were compared against IMGT/GENE-DB human TR gene sequences so that V and J genes could be assigned. Using the TCRdist pipeline, a later analysis assigned CDR3 sequences along with most-parsimonious VDJ recombination scenarios. In a later analysis, each TCR beta chain was defined by its CDR3 amino acid sequence together with its V-gene family, and reads lacking a unique V-gene family were excluded. As a way to deal with suspected cross-contamination and a sequencing artifact, a later analysis dropped under 600 nucleotide sequences that were highly shared and had low generation probability. In a later analysis, a clonal expansion index was calculated for each public chain from normalized within-repertoire ranks of inferred template counts. In a later analysis, generation probabilities were computed with a VDJ recombination model fitted to out-of-frame rearrangements, and the resulting probabilities were checked against IGoR. In a later analysis, TCR-TCR, TCR-HLA and TCR-CMV co-occurrence was scored with hypergeometric tests, and a repertoire-size bias correction was applied to TCR pairs. False discovery rates were estimated in a later analysis by permuting HLA or CMV assignments 20 times. In a later analysis, co-occurring TCRs were grouped using DBSCAN, and TCRdist sequence similarity was added for clustering within HLA-allele-positive subsets. Repertoires with fewer than 30,000 or more than 120,000 public chains were left out of co-occurrence clustering, as were five repertoires with anomalous nucleotide sharing. What TCRdb holds here is the immuneACCESS table cut down to in-frame rearrangements. Part of the clones is not present; checked against another copy, under half of the missing clones reflect an unresolved V gene, and the others are unexplained. V and J calls and clone size come straight from that table; D and trimming were deduced from the DNA. Across this sample there are 100,000 to 150,000 clones, with over 60% seen only once. Around 4% of the sample lies in the top ten.

The rearrangement joined TRBV14 to TRBJ2-1; 12 central bases correspond to TRBD2. Specimen: PBMCs. This receptor was taken from a human donor in good health. CDR3 sequence: CASSPGLAGNEQFF. The DNA reads as follows: TGTGCCAGCAGCCCGGGACTAGCGGGCAATGAGCAGTTCTTC.